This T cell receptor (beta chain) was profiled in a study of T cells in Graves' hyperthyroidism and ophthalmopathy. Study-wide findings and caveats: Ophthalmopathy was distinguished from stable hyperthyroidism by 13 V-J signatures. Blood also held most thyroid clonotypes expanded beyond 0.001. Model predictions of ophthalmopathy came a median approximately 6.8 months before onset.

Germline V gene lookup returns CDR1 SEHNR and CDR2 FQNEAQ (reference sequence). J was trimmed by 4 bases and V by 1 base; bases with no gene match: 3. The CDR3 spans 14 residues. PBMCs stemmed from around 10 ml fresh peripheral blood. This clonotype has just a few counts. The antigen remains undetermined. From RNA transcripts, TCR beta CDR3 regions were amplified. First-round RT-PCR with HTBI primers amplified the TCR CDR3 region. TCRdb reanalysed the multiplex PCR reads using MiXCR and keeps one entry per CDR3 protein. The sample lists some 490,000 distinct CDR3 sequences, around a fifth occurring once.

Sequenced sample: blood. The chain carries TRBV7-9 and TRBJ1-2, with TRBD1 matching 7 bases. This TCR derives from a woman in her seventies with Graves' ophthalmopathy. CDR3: CASSLGQGTYGYTF. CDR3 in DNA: TGTGCCAGCAGCTTAGGACAGGGTACCTATGGCTACACCTTC.